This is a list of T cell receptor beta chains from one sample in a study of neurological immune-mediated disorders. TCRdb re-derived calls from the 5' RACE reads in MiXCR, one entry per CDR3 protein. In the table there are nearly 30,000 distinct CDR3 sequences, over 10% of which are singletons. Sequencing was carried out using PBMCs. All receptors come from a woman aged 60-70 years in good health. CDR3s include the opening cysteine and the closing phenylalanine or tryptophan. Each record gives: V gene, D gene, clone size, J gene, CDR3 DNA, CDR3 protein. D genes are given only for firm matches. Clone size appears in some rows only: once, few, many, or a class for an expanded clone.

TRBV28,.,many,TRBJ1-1,TGTGCCAGCAGTTTATTGAACACTGAAGCTTTCTTT,CASSLLNTEAFF
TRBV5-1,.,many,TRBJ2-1,TGCGCCAGCAGCTTGGACGGCTACAATGAGCAGTTCTTC,CASSLDGYNEQFF
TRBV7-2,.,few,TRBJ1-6,TGTGCCAGCAGCCCCCGAGGGGGGAATTCACCCCTCCACTTT,CASSPRGGNSPLHF
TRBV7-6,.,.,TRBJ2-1,TGTGCCAGCAGCTTAGCGCGTGGCAATGAGCAGTTCTTC,CASSLARGNEQFF
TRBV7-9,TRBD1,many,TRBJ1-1,TGTGCCAGCATCCAGGGGGCGTACACTGAAGCTTTCTTT,CASIQGAYTEAFF
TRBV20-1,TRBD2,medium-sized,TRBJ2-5,TGCAGTGCTAGAGATACCCTCCTGACTAGCGGAGCGACCCAGTACTTC,CSARDTLLTSGATQYF
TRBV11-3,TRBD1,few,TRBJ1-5,TGTGCCAGCAGCGCCTGGACAGGGGGTTATAGCAATCAGCCCCAGCATTTT,CASSAWTGGYSNQPQHF
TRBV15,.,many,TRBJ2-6,TGTGCCACCAGCAATTCAGACTCCCGTACGTTCTCTGGGGCCAACGTCCTGACTTTC,CATSNSDSRTFSGANVLTF
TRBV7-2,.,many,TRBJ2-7,TGTGCCAGCAGCTTTGGGGGCCACGAGCAGTACTTC,CASSFGGHEQYF
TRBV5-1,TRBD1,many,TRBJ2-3,TGCGCCAGCAGCTTGGAGGGTCCTCCGGGACAGGGCCCGGGATTT,CASSLEGPPGQGPGF
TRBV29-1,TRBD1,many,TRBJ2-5,TGCAGCGTTGAAGGTCAGGGGGTGGAGACCCAGTACTTC,CSVEGQGVETQYF
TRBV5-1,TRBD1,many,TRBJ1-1,TGCGCCAGCAGCTCGGGACAGGGGATGAACACTGAAGCTTTCTTT,CASSSGQGMNTEAFF
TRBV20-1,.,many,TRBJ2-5,TGCAGTGCAAGTAGAGCCCAAGAGACCCAGTACTTC,CSASRAQETQYF
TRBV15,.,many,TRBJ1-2,TGTGCCACCAGCAGGGGGGGGAGTAACTATGGCTACACCTTC,CATSRGGSNYGYTF
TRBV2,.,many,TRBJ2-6,TGTGCCAGCGTTTTGTTTGGGATTAGCTCTGGGGCCAACGTCCTGACTTTC,CASVLFGISSGANVLTF
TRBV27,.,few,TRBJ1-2,TGTGCCAGCAGTTTATCAGGGGCCTACTATGGCTACACCTTC,CASSLSGAYYGYTF
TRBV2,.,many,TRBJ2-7,TGTGCCAGCAGTTCGTGTGACAGCTGCGAGCAGTACTTC,CASSSCDSCEQYF
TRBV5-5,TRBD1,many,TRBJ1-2,TGTGCCAGCAGCTTGGTCGTGACAGGGTATTTTCCGACTAACTATGGCTACACCTTC,CASSLVVTGYFPTNYGYTF
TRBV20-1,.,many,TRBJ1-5,TGCAGTGCTAGTGTCCAGGCATCTAGCAATCAGCCCCAGCATTTT,CSASVQASSNQPQHF
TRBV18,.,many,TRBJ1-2,TGTGCCAGCTCACCACCGAACTATGGCTACACCTTC,CASSPPNYGYTF
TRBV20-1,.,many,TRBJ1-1,TGCAGTGCTAAGTCCCCAGGAGATCGTAGCACTGAAGCTTTCTTT,CSAKSPGDRSTEAFF
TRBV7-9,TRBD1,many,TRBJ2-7,TGTGCCAGCAGTTCGCCGGGACAGGGGCGATACGAGCAGTACTTC,CASSSPGQGRYEQYF
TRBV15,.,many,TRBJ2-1,TGTGCCACCAGAAACGACGGAGGGGCGGGTACGTACAATGAGCAGTTCTTC,CATRNDGGAGTYNEQFF
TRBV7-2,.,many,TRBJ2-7,TGTGCCAGCAGCCCGAATGCTATGGAGCAGTACTTC,CASSPNAMEQYF
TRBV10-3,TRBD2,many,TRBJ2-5,TGTGCCATCAGTGTGGAGAGGCGGGGGGGCCCGGTGACCCAGTACTTC,CAISVERRGGPVTQYF
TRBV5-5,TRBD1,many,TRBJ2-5,TGTGCCAGCAGCTCAACAGGGGCAGAGACCCAGTACTTC,CASSSTGAETQYF
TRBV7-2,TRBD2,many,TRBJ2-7,TGTGCCAGCAGCTTAGTGGGGACTAGCGTTTCCTACGAGCAGTACTTC,CASSLVGTSVSYEQYF
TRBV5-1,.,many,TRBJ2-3,TGCGCCAGCAGCTTGGAGGGGTCCCTCGGAGATACGCAGTATTTT,CASSLEGSLGDTQYF
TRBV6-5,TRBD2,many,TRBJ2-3,TGTGCCAGCAGTGAGGCGGGGGGGTGGGGAGATACGCAGTATTTT,CASSEAGGWGDTQYF
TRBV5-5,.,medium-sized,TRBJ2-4,TGTGCCAGCAGCCCCCGGGGAGAAGAATTGCTAGCCAAAAACATTCAGTACTTC,CASSPRGEELLAKNIQYF
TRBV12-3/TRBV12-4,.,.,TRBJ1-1,TGTGTCAGCAGTTTGTCCGGGTTCTCAGGAGCTTTCTTT,CVSSLSGFSGAFF
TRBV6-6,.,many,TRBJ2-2,TGTGCCAGCAGAAAAAGGAGGGAAGGGGAGCTGTTTTTT,CASRKRREGELFF
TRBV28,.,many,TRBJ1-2,TGTGCCAGCAGTTCCAATCCCGGGACGGGATATGGCTACACCTTC,CASSSNPGTGYGYTF
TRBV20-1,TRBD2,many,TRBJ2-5,TGCAGTGCTAGAGTTGGCGGGGGACGCTGGGAGACCCAGTACTTC,CSARVGGGRWETQYF
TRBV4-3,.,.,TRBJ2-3,TGCGCCAGCAGCCCTCGGACAGAAAACACAGATACGCAGTATTTT,CASSPRTENTDTQYF
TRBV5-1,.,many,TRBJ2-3,TGCGCCAGCAGCAACCCGGGATCTGGCACAGATACGCAGTATTTT,CASSNPGSGTDTQYF
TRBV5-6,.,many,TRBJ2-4,TGTGCCAGCAGCTTGAAGGGGGAAGCCCTAGCCAAAAACATTCAGTACTTC,CASSLKGEALAKNIQYF
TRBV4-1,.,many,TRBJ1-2,TGCGCCAGCAGCCAGAGAGGACGTGGAGGCTACACCTTC,CASSQRGRGGYTF
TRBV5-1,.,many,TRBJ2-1,TGCGCCAGCAGCGGGACAAATCCATTCTACAATGAGCAGTTCTTC,CASSGTNPFYNEQFF
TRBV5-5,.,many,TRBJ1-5,TGTGCCAGCAGCTCGGCGTACGGGCTCCCCCAGGGCAATCAGCCCCAGCATTTT,CASSSAYGLPQGNQPQHF
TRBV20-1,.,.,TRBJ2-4,TGCAGTGCACCACAGACAGTGGAAAACATTCAGTACTTC,CSAPQTVENIQYF
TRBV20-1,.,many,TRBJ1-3,TGCAGTCCCCGGCGGGTCCCGAGCTCTGGAAACACCATATATTTT,CSPRRVPSSGNTIYF
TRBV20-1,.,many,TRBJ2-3,TGCAGTGCTAGAGCCCTGACGACAGGCGTTAGCACAGATACGCAGTATTTT,CSARALTTGVSTDTQYF
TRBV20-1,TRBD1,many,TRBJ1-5,TGCAGTGCACAGGGGAGCAATCAGCCCCAGCATTTT,CSAQGSNQPQHF
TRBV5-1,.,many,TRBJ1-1,TGCGCCAGCAGCTTGCACAGCAACACTGAAGCTTTCTTT,CASSLHSNTEAFF
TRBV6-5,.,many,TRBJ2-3,TGTGCCAGCAGGGGGAGAACAGATACGCAGTATTTT,CASRGRTDTQYF
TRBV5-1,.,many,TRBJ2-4,TGCGCCAGCAGCTTTGGGCAGGGAGGCATTCAGTACTTC,CASSFGQGGIQYF
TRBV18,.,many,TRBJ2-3,TGTGCCACTGTCTTTAGCGGCACAGATACGCAGTATTTT,CATVFSGTDTQYF
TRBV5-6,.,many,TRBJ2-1,TGTGCCAGCAGCTTGGACATCGCCTACAATGAGCAGTTCTTC,CASSLDIAYNEQFF
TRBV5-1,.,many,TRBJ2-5,TGCGCCAGCAGCTACGGGGACTCGCGGGCCCAAGAGACCCAGTACTTC,CASSYGDSRAQETQYF
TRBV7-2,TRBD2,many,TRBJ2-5,TGTGCCAGCAGCTTAGTAGCGGGGGGACAAGAGACCCAGTACTTC,CASSLVAGGQETQYF
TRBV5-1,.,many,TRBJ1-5,TGCGCCAGCAGCTTGTGGGGGGAGTCCAATCAGCCCCAGCATTTT,CASSLWGESNQPQHF
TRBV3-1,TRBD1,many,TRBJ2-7,TGTGCCAGCACCCTCAAGGGGGGACCGGGACAGGGGGTCTTC,CASTLKGGPGQGVF
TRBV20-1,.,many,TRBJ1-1,TGCAGTGCTAACCCAGGTCCGAACACTGAAGCTTTCTTT,CSANPGPNTEAFF
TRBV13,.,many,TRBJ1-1,TGTGCCAGCAGCCCCGCGGGCCGAGGTACTGAAGCTTTCTTT,CASSPAGRGTEAFF